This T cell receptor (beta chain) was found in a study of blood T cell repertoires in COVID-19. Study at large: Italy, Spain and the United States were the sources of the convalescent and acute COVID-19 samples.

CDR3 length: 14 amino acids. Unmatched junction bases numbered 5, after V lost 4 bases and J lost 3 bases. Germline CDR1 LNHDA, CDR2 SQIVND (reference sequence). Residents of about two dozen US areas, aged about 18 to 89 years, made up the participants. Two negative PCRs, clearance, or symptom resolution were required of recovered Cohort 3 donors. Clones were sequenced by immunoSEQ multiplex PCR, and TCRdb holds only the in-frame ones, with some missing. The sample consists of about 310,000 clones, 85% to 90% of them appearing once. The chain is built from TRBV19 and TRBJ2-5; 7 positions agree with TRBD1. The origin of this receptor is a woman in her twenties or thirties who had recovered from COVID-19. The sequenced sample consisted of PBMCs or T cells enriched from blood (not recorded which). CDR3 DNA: TGTGCCAGTAGTAGCTACGGGACAGAAGAGACCCAGTACTTC. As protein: CASSSYGTEETQYF.